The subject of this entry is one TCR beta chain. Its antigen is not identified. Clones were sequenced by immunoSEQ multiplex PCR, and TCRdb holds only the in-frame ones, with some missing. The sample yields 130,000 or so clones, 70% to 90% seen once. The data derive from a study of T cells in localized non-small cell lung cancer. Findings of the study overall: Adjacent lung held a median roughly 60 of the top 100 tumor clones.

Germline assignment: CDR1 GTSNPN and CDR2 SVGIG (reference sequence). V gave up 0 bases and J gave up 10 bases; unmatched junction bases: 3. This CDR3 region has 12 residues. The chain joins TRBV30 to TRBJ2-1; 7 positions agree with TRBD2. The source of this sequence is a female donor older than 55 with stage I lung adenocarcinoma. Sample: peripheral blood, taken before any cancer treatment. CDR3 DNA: TGTGCCTGGAGTGTAGCAGCGGGAGAGCAGTTCTTC. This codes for CAWSVAAGEQFF.